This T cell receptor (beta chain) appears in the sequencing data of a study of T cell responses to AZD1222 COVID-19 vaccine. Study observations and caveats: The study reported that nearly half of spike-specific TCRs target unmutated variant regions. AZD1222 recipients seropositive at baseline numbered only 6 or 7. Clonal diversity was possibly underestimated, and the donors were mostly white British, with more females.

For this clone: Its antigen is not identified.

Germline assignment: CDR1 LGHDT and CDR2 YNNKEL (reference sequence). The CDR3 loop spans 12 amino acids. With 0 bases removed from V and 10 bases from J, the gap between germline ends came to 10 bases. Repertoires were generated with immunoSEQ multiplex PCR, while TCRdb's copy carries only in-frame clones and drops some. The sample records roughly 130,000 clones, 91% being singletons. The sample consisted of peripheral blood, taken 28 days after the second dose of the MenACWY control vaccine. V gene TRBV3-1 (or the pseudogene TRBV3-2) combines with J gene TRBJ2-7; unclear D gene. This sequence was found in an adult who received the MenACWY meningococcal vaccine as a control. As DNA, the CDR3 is TGTGCCAGCAGCCAAGAAGCGACGGTTCAGTACTTC. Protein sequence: CASSQEATVQYF.